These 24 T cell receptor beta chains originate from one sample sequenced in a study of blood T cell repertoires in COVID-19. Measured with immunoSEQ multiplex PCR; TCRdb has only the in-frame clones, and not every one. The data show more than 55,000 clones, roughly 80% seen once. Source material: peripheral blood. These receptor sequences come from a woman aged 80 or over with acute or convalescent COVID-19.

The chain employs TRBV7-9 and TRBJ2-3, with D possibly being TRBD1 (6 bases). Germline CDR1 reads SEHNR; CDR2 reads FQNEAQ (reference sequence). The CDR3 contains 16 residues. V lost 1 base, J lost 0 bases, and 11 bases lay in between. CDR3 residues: CASSLGDRISTDTQYF. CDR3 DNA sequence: TGTGCCAGCAGCTTAGGCGACAGGATTAGCACAGATACGCAGTATTTT.

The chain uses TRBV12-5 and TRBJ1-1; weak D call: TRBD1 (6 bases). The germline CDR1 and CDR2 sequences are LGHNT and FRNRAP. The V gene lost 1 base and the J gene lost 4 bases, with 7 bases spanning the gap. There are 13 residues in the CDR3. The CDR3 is CASGLEGGTEAFF. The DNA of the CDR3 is TGTGCTAGTGGTTTGGAAGGGGGCACTGAAGCTTTCTTT.

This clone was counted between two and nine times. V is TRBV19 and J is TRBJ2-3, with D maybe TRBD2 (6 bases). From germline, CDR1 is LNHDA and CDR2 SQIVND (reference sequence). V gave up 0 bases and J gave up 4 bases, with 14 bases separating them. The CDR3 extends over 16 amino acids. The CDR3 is CASSIEGLNYPDTQYF. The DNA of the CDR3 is TGTGCCAGTAGTATAGAGGGACTGAATTACCCAGATACGCAGTATTTT. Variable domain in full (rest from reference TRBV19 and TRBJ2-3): DGGITQSPKYLFRKEGQNVTLSCEQNLNHDAMYWYRQDPGQGLRLIYYSQIVNDFQKGDIAEGYSVSREKKESFPLTVTSAQKNPTAFYLCASSIEGLNYPDTQYFGPGTRLTVL.

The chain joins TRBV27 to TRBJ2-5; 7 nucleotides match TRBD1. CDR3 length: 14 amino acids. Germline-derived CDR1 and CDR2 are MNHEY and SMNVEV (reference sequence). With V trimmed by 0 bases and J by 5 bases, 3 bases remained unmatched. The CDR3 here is CASSLSPRGETQYF. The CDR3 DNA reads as TGTGCCAGCAGTTTATCCCCCAGGGGGGAGACCCAGTACTTC.

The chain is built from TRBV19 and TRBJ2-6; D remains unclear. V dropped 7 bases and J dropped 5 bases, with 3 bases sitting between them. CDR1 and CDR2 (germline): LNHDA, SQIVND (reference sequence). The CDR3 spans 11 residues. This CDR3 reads CASIWANVLTF. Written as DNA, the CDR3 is TGTGCCAGTATCTGGGCCAACGTCCTGACTTTC.

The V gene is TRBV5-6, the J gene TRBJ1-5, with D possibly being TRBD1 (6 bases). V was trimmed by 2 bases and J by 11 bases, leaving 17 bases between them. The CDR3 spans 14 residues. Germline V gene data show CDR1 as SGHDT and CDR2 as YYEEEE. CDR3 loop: CASSFAGFRGTQHF. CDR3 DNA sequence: TGTGCCAGCAGCTTCGCAGGGTTCAGGGGAACCCAGCATTTT. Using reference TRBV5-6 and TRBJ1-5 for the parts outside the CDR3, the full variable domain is DAGVTQSPTHLIKTRGQQVTLRCSPKSGHDTVSWYQQALGQGPQFIFQYYEEEERQRGNFPDRFSGHQFPNYSSELNVNALLLGDSALYLCASSFAGFRGTQHFGDGTRLSIL.

The CDR3 spells CASSHRRTSGVKGSYNEQFF. DNA of the CDR3: TGCGCCAGCAGCCACCGGAGGACTAGCGGGGTCAAGGGGTCCTACAATGAGCAGTTCTTC. V gene TRBV5-1 combines with J gene TRBJ2-1, with TRBD2 identical over 12 bases. After removal of 4 bases from V and 1 base from J, the junction contained 15 bases not matched to a gene. Germline loops: CDR1 SGHRS, CDR2 YFSETQ. This CDR3 is built from 20 residues.

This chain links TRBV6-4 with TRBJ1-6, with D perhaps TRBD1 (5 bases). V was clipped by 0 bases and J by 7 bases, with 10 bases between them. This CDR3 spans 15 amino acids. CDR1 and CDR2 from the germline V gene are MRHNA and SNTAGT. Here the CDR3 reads CASSDSGRANSPLHF. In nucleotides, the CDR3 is TGTGCCAGCAGTGACTCGGGCAGGGCAAATTCACCCCTCCACTTT.

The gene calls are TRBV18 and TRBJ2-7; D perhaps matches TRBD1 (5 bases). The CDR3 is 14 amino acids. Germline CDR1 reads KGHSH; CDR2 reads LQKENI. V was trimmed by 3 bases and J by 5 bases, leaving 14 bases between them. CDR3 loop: CASSPPVGADEQYF. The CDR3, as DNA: TGTGCCAGCTCACCTCCTGTAGGGGCGGACGAGCAGTACTTC. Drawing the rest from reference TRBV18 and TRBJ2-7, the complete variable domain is NAGVMQNPRHLVRRRGQEARLRCSPMKGHSHVYWYRQLPEEGLKFMVYLQKENIIDESGMPKERFSAEFPKEGPSILRIQQVVRGDSAAYFCASSPPVGADEQYFGPGTRLTVT.

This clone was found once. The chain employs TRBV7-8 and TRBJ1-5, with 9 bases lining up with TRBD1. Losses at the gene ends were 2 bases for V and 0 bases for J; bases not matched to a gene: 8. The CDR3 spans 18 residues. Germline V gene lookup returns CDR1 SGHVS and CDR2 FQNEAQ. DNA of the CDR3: TGTGCCAGCAGCTTAAGGGAGACAGGGGGTTATAGCAATCAGCCCCAGCATTTT. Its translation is CASSLRETGGYSNQPQHF.

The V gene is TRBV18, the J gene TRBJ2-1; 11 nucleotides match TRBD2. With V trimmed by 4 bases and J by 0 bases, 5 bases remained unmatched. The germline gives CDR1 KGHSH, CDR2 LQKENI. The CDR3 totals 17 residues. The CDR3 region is CASSLRTSGGSYNEQFF. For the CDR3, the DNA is TGTGCCAGCTCACTACGAACTAGCGGGGGCTCCTACAATGAGCAGTTCTTC.

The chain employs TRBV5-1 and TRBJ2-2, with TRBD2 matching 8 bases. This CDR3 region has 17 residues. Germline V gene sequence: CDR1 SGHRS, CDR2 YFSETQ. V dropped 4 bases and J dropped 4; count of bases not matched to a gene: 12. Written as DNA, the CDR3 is TGCGCCAGCAGCCGCACGGGGGGGACCGAAGGCACCGGGGAGCTGTTTTTT. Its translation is CASSRTGGTEGTGELFF.

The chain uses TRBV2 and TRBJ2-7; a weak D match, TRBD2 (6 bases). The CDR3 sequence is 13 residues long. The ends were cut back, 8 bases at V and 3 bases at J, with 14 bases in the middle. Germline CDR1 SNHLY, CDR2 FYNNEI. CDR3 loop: CASQRTGGYEQYF. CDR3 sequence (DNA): TGTGCCAGCCAGAGAACCGGGGGCTACGAGCAGTACTTC.

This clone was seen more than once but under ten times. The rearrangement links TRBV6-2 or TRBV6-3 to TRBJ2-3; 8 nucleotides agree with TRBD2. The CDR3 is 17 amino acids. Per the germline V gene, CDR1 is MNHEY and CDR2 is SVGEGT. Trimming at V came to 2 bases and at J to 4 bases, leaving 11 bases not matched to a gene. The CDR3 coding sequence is TGTGCCAGCAGTTACCCAATGGGACTAGTGACTCCAGATACGCAGTATTTT. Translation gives CASSYPMGLVTPDTQYF.

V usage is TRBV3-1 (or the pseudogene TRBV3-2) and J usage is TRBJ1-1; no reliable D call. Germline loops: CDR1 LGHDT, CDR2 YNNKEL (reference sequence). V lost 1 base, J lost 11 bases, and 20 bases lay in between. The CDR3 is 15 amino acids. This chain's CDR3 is CASSQGISAGIWAFF. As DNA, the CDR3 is TGTGCCAGCAGCCAAGGTATCTCGGCGGGCATTTGGGCTTTCTTT.

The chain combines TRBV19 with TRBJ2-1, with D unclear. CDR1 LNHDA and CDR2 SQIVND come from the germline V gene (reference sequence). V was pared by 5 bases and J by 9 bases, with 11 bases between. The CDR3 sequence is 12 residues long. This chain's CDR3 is CASSLLSTEQFF. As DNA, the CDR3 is TGTGCCAGTAGTCTCCTGAGCACTGAGCAGTTCTTC.

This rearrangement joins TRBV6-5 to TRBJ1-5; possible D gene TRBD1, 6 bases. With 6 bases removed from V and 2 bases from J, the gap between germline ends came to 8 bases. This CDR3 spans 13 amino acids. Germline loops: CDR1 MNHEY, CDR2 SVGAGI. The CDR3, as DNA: TGTGCCAGCAGGGGGGCCGGCAATCAGCCCCAGCATTTT. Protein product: CASRGAGNQPQHF.

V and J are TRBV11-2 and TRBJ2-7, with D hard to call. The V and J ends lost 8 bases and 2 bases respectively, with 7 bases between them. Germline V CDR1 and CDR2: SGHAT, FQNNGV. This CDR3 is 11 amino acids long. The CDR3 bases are TGTGCCAGCCTCCTCGCCTACGAGCAGTACTTC. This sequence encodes CASLLAYEQYF.

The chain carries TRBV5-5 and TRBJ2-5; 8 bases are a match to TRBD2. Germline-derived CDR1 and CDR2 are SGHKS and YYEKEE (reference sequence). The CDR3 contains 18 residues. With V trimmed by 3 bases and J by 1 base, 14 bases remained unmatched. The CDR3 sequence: CASSWGRTSRVLQETQYF. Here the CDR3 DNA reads TGTGCCAGCAGCTGGGGGCGGACTAGCAGGGTCCTCCAAGAGACCCAGTACTTC.

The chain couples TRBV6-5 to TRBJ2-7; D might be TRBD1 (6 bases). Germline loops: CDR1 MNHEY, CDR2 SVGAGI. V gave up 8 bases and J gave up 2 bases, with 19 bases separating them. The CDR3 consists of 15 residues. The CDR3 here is CASEEVRTAAYEQYF. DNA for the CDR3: TGTGCCAGCGAGGAGGTAAGGACAGCAGCCTACGAGCAGTACTTC.

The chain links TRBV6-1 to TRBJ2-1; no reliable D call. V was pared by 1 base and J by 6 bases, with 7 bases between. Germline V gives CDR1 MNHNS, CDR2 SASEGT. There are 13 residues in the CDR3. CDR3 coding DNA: TGTGCCAGCAGTGAAGTCGGAGTCAATGAGCAGTTCTTC. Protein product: CASSEVGVNEQFF.

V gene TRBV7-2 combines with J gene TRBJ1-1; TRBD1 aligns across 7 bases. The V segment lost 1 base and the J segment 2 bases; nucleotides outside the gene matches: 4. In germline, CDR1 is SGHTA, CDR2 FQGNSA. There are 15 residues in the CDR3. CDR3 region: CASSLGWTGNTEAFF. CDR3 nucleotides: TGTGCCAGCAGCTTAGGGTGGACAGGAAACACTGAAGCTTTCTTT.

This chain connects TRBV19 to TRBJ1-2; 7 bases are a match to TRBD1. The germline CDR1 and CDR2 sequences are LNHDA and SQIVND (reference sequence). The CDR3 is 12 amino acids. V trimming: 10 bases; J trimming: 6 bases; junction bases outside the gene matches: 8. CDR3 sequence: CATKTGSHGYTF. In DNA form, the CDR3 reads TGTGCCACTAAGACAGGGTCTCATGGCTACACCTTC.

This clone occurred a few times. CDR3 loop: CASSHRTGWFQTKTSSYEQYF. The CDR3 nucleotides are TGCGCCAGCAGCCACAGGACAGGGTGGTTTCAAACGAAAACGAGCTCCTACGAGCAGTACTTC. The chain recombines TRBV5-1 with TRBJ2-7; 8 bases match TRBD1. Germline lookup yields CDR1 SGHRS and CDR2 YFSETQ. CDR3 size: 21 residues. The J segment lost 0 bases and the V segment lost 4 bases, leaving 24 bases of the junction unmatched.